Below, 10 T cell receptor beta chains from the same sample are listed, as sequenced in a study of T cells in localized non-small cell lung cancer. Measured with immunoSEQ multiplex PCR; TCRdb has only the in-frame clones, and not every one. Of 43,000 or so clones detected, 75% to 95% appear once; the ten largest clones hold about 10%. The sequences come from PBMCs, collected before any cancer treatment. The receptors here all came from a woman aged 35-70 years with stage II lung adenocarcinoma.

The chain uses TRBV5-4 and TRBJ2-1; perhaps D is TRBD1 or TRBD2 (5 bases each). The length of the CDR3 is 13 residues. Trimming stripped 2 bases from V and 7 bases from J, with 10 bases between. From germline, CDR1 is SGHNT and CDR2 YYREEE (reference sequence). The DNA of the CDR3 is TGTGCCAGCAGCTTCGGGACGACAAATGAGCAGTTCTTC. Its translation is CASSFGTTNEQFF.

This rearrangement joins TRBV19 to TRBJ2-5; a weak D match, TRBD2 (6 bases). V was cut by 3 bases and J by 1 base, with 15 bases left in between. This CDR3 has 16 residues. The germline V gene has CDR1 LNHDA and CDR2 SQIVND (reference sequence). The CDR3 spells CASSIRGARVQETQYF. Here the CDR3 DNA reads TGTGCCAGTAGTATTCGCGGGGCCAGGGTCCAAGAGACCCAGTACTTC.

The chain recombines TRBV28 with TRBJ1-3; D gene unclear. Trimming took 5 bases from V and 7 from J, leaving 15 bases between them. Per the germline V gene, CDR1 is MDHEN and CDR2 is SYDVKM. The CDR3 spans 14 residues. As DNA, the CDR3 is TGTGCCAGCAGTCCTAGTATAGCCGGGAACACCATATATTTT. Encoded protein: CASSPSIAGNTIYF.

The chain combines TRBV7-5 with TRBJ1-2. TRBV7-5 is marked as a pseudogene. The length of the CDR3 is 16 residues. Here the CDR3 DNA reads TGTGTCAGAAGCTTAGGTGGAGGGGGAAGGGATCTAGGCTACACCTTC. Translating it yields CVRSLGGGGRDLGYTF.

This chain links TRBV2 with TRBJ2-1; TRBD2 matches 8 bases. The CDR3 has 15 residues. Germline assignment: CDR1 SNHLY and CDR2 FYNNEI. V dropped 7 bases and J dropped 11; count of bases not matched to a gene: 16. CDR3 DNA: TGTGCCAGCAATACGTTTGGCGGGACTAGTACTAAGCAGTTCTTC. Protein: CASNTFGGTSTKQFF.

The CDR3 is CASSHRSGANVLTF. CDR3 in DNA: TGCGCCAGCAGCCACCGGTCTGGGGCCAACGTCCTGACTTTC. The chain joins TRBV4-1 to TRBJ2-6; D ambiguous. V dropped 3 bases and J dropped 1 base, with 4 bases sitting between them. This CDR3 is built from 14 residues. CDR1 is MGHRA and CDR2 is YSYEKL in the germline V gene.

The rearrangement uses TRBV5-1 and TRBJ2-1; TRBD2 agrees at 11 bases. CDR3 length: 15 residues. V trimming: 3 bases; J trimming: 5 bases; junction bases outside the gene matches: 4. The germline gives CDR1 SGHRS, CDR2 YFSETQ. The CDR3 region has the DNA TGCGCCAGCAGCTCAACTAGCGGGAGCCACAATGAGCAGTTCTTC. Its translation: CASSSTSGSHNEQFF.

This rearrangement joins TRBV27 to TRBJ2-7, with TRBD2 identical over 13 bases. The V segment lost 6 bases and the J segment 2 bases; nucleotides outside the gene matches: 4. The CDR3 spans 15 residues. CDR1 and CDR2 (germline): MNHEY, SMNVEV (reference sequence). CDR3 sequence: CASRGLAGAPYEQYF. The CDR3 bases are TGTGCCAGCAGAGGACTAGCGGGAGCCCCCTACGAGCAGTACTTC.

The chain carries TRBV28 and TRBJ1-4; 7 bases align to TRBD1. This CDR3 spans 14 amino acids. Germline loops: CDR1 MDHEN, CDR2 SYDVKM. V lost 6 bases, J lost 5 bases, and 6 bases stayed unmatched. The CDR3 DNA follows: TGTGCCAGCAGGACCGGGACAGCCAATGAAAAACTGTTTTTT. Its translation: CASRTGTANEKLFF.

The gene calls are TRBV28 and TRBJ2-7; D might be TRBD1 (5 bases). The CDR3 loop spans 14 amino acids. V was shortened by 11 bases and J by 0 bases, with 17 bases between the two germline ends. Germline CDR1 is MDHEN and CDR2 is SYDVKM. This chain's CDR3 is CASTPRVGSYEQYF. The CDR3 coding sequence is TGTGCCTCGACTCCCAGGGTGGGCTCCTACGAGCAGTACTTC. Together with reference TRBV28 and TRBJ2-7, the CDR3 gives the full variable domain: DVKVTQSSRYLVKRTGEKVFLECVQDMDHENMFWYRQDPGLGLRLIYFSYDVKMKEKGDIPEGYSVSREKKERFSLILESASTNQTSMYLCASTPRVGSYEQYFGPGTRLTVT.